The next 21 T cell receptor beta chains were all read from a single sample in a study of T cell responses to AZD1222 COVID-19 vaccine. Repertoires were generated with immunoSEQ multiplex PCR, while TCRdb's copy carries only in-frame clones and drops some. The sample holds fewer than 150,000 clones, approximately 87% seen once. The sample in question was peripheral blood, obtained 28 days after the second AZD1222 dose. The receptors stem from an adult who received the AZD1222 COVID-19 vaccine.

The chain has TRBV19 and TRBJ1-5; no clear D gene. CDR1 and CDR2 (germline): LNHDA, SQIVND (reference sequence). The V end lost 8 bases, the J end lost 4 bases, and 18 bases lay between the germline ends. CDR3 length: 15 residues. CDR3 sequence reads: CASGSGLLGNQPQHF. The CDR3 DNA follows: TGTGCCAGTGGGTCAGGCCTCTTAGGGAATCAGCCCCAGCATTTT.

The chain is built from TRBV5-1 and TRBJ2-7; D could derive from TRBD1 or TRBD2 (5 bases each). V was trimmed by 4 bases and J by 6 bases, leaving 23 bases between them. Germline V lookup: CDR1 SGHRS, CDR2 YFSETQ. CDR3 length: 16 residues. The CDR3 is CASSSPGDAPPGEQYF. The CDR3, as DNA: TGCGCCAGCAGCAGCCCCGGGGACGCCCCCCCAGGCGAGCAGTACTTC. Combining the CDR3 with reference TRBV5-1 and TRBJ2-7 gives the whole variable domain KAGVTQTPRYLIKTRGQQVTLSCSPISGHRSVSWYQQTPGQGLQFLFEYFSETQRNKGNFPGRFSGRQFSNSRSEMNVSTLELGDSALYLCASSSPGDAPPGEQYFGPGTRLTVT.

The J gene is TRBJ2-7, the V gene TRBV7-2, with D perhaps given as TRBD1 or TRBD2 (5 bases each). This CDR3 is 16 amino acids long. Trimming shortened V by 4 bases and J by 3 bases, and 19 bases separated the two germline ends. The germline V gene encodes CDR1 SGHTA and CDR2 FQGNSA. CDR3 in DNA: TGTGCCAGCAGCTCTAGGGGAGCCGGCTCCCACTACGAGCAGTACTTC. As protein: CASSSRGAGSHYEQYF.

The rearrangement uses TRBV19 and TRBJ1-5; the match to TRBD1 covers 8 bases. The CDR3 is 15 amino acids. V lost 1 base, J lost 5 bases, and 4 bases stayed unmatched. Germline CDR1 is LNHDA and CDR2 is SQIVND (reference sequence). CDR3 sequence reads: CASSIVRGQDQPQHF. CDR3 in DNA: TGTGCCAGTAGTATAGTCAGGGGGCAGGATCAGCCCCAGCATTTT.

The chain joins TRBV7-6 to TRBJ1-2; possibly TRBD1 for D (6 bases). The CDR3 has 13 amino acids. From germline, CDR1 is SGHVS and CDR2 FNYEAQ. V lost 6 bases and J lost 8, with 16 bases in between. DNA for the CDR3: TGTGCCAGCAGTCCTACAGGGATAAGAGGCTACACCTTC. The encoded protein is CASSPTGIRGYTF.

The V call is TRBV3-1 (or the pseudogene TRBV3-2), the J call TRBJ1-1; D gene unclear. The CDR3 sequence is 13 residues long. Trimming pared 0 bases from V and 5 bases from J, leaving 7 bases between. Germline V gives CDR1 LGHDT, CDR2 YNNKEL (reference sequence). The CDR3 here is CASSQDTSTEAFF. The CDR3 DNA reads as TGTGCCAGCAGCCAAGATACGTCGACTGAAGCTTTCTTT.

This chain links TRBV7-9 with TRBJ2-7, with D perhaps TRBD1 (6 bases). The germline V gene has CDR1 SEHNR and CDR2 FQNEAQ (reference sequence). Trimming shortened V by 10 bases and J by 7 bases, and 14 bases separated the two germline ends. This CDR3 is built from 11 residues. CDR3 DNA sequence: TGTGCCACCGACAGGCTGGGTGAGCAGTACTTC. This encodes CATDRLGEQYF.

The chain uses TRBV30 and TRBJ2-1; 7 bases are a match to TRBD2. The CDR3 consists of 15 residues. Germline V gene lookup returns CDR1 GTSNPN and CDR2 SVGIG (reference sequence). With 2 bases clipped from V and 3 bases from J, the junction kept 7 bases outside the gene matches. The CDR3 DNA is TGTGCCTGGAGTCTTGGCGGGAGCGGCTACAATGAGCAGTTCTTC. This encodes CAWSLGGSGYNEQFF.

The chain has TRBV6-2 or TRBV6-3 and TRBJ2-5; 7 bases are shared with TRBD1. Germline V gene lookup returns CDR1 MNHEY and CDR2 SVGEGT. V lost 2 bases, J lost 0 bases, and 3 bases stayed unmatched. The CDR3 spans 15 residues. This CDR3 reads CASSYGDRDQETQYF. CDR3 DNA: TGTGCCAGCAGTTACGGCGACAGGGACCAAGAGACCCAGTACTTC.

This sequence joins TRBV29-1 and TRBJ1-3, with TRBD1 identical over 9 bases. V was pared by 7 bases and J by 8 bases, with 6 bases of the junction left unmatched. Germline V gene sequence: CDR1 SQVTM, CDR2 ANQGSEA. The CDR3 has 12 amino acids. The CDR3 DNA reads TGCAGCGGTATGACAGGGGGAGACACCATATATTTT. Its translation is CSGMTGGDTIYF.

The chain links TRBV19 to TRBJ2-2, with 7 bases lining up with TRBD2. Germline V lookup: CDR1 LNHDA, CDR2 SQIVND (reference sequence). This CDR3 region has 16 residues. The V segment lost 3 bases and the J segment 2 bases; nucleotides outside the gene matches: 6. CDR3 nucleotide sequence: TGTGCCAGTAGTATGATTGGCGGGAGTAACACCGGGGAGCTGTTTTTT. This gives the protein CASSMIGGSNTGELFF.

Here the CDR3 DNA reads TGTGCCAGCAGCCCCGCTCAGGCTGGCTACACCTTC. Translating gives CASSPAQAGYTF. The chain uses TRBV3-1 (or the pseudogene TRBV3-2) and TRBJ1-2; D gene ambiguous. Trimming left V 4 bases short and J 7 bases short, with 10 bases between. The V gene's germline CDR1 is LGHDT and CDR2 YNNKEL (reference sequence). This CDR3 is 12 amino acids long.

The chain couples TRBV3-1 (or the pseudogene TRBV3-2) to TRBJ2-1; TRBD2 agrees at 12 bases. Germline-derived CDR1 and CDR2 are LGHDT and YNNKEL (reference sequence). The CDR3 contains 16 residues. The V and J ends lost 3 bases and 2 bases, in that order; junction bases with no gene match: 2. The DNA for the CDR3 is TGTGCCAGCAGCCAGGGACTAGCGGGTGCCTACAATGAGCAGTTCTTC. It codes for CASSQGLAGAYNEQFF.

This rearrangement joins TRBV18 to TRBJ1-2; D might be TRBD1 (5 bases). V was shortened by 5 bases and J by 2 bases, with 21 bases between the two germline ends. The germline gives CDR1 KGHSH, CDR2 LQKENI. This CDR3 is 17 amino acids long. The CDR3 region is CASSGRQRAPRNYGYTF. Here the CDR3 DNA reads TGTGCCAGCTCAGGTCGACAGAGAGCCCCCAGAAACTATGGCTACACCTTC.

This clone was found once. This CDR3 reads CASSQRSSEQFF. The CDR3 nucleotides are TGTGCCAGCAGCCAACGGAGCAGTGAGCAGTTCTTC. The chain is built from TRBV3-1 (or the pseudogene TRBV3-2) and TRBJ2-1; D is undetermined. V gave up 2 bases and J gave up 9 bases, with 8 bases separating them. The CDR3 contains 12 residues. Germline lookup yields CDR1 LGHDT and CDR2 YNNKEL (reference sequence).

This chain connects TRBV18 to TRBJ2-7, with 7 bases fitting TRBD1. Germline CDR1 KGHSH, CDR2 LQKENI. The CDR3 sequence is 15 residues long. Trimming at V came to 3 bases and at J to 0 bases, leaving 5 bases not matched to a gene. The CDR3 loop is CASSPGTAGSYEQYF. CDR3 nucleotide sequence: TGTGCCAGCTCACCCGGGACAGCTGGCTCCTACGAGCAGTACTTC.

The chain recombines TRBV6-5 with TRBJ1-1, with TRBD1 identical over 8 bases. Germline CDR1 MNHEY, CDR2 SVGAGI. The CDR3 is made up of 14 amino acids. The J segment lost 9 bases and the V segment lost 6 bases, leaving 12 bases of the junction unmatched. DNA for the CDR3: TGTGCCAGCAGGAAGGGACAGGCCACGGGGAAAGCTTTCTTT. It translates to CASRKGQATGKAFF.

The genes are TRBV30 and TRBJ2-1; the D call may be TRBD1 or TRBD2 (5 bases each). The CDR3 is 16 residues long. With 1 base removed from V and 0 bases from J, the gap between germline ends came to 13 bases. Germline values: CDR1 GTSNPN, CDR2 SVGIG (reference sequence). This CDR3 is CAWSGGGGSSYNEQFF. The CDR3 bases are TGTGCCTGGAGTGGGGGCGGAGGAAGCTCCTACAATGAGCAGTTCTTC.

Written as DNA, the CDR3 is TGTGCCAGCAGTGAAGAGGGCACCTCCTACGAGCAGTACGTC. Protein sequence: CASSEEGTSYEQYV. V gene TRBV2 combines with J gene TRBJ2-7; D not resolved. CDR3 length: 14 amino acids. Deletions cut 1 base from V and 0 bases from J, with 7 bases between. CDR1 SNHLY and CDR2 FYNNEI come from the germline V gene.

The rearrangement links TRBV7-8 to TRBJ2-2; D tentatively fits TRBD1 or TRBD2 (6 bases each). CDR3 size: 17 residues. Germline V gene sequence: CDR1 SGHVS, CDR2 FQNEAQ. V was cut by 5 bases and J by 0 bases, with 16 bases left in between. CDR3 coding DNA: TGTGCCAGCAGCCCTAAAGGAGGGGACACGAACACCGGGGAGCTGTTTTTT. Protein sequence: CASSPKGGDTNTGELFF.

The chain links TRBV6-5 to TRBJ2-7; 7 nucleotides match TRBD1. The CDR3 is made up of 15 amino acids. Germline V gene sequence: CDR1 MNHEY, CDR2 SVGAGI. The J segment lost 3 bases and the V segment lost 4 bases, leaving 9 bases of the junction unmatched. The CDR3 DNA is TGTGCCAGCAGTTCCGGGACAGTCTGGAACTACGAGCAGTACTTC. It encodes CASSSGTVWNYEQYF.